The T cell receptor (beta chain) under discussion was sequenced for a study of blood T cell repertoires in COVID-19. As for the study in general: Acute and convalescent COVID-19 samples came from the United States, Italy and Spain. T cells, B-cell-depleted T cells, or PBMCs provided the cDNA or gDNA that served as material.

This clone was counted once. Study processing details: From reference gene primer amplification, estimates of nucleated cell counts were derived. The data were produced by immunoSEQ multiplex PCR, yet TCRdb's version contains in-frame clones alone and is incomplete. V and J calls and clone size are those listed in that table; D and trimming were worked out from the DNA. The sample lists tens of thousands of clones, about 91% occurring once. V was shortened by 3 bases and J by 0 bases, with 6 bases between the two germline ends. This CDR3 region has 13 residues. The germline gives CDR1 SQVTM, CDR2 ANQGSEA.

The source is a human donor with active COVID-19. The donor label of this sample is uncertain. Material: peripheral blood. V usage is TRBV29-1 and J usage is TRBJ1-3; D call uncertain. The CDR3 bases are TGCAGCGTTGAGGCCCGCTCTGGAAACACCATATATTTT. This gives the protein CSVEARSGNTIYF.